Following are 18 T cell receptor beta chains from one sample sequenced in a study of technical replicates of blood from several donors. Only in-frame clones appear in the TCRdb table, and some are missing; sequencing was by immunoSEQ multiplex PCR. This table holds approximately 52,000 clones, 86% found once. Sequencing was carried out using PBMCs. These TCRs come from a human donor in good health. Some clones in this sample may be carry-over from other donors' samples.

This clone was recorded only once. This chain links TRBV7-3 with TRBJ2-3; D is possibly TRBD2 (6 bases). The V gene lost 3 bases and the J gene lost 6 bases, with 10 bases spanning the gap. CDR1 and CDR2 (germline): SGHTA, FQGTGA. CDR3 length: 13 residues. The chain's CDR3 is CASSFGGRDTQYF. The DNA of the CDR3 is TGTGCCAGCAGCTTCGGGGGTCGGGATACGCAGTATTTT.

The rearrangement uses TRBV6-5 and TRBJ1-2; D is unclear. The germline V gene has CDR1 MNHEY and CDR2 SVGAGI. The V end lost 6 bases, the J end lost 0 bases, and 8 bases lay between the germline ends. The CDR3 contains 13 residues. CDR3 nucleotide sequence: TGTGCCAGCAGGAACAGCCCTAACTATGGCTACACCTTC. Residues: CASRNSPNYGYTF.

The gene calls are TRBV9 and TRBJ2-3; 9 bases align to TRBD2. Trimming took 2 bases from V and 4 from J; bases not matched to a gene: 14. The CDR3 contains 18 residues. The V gene's germline CDR1 is SGDLS and CDR2 YYNGEE. DNA of the CDR3: TGTGCCAGCAGCGTTCCTGCCGCGGCGGGAGGGGTTCCAGATACGCAGTATTTT. It translates to CASSVPAAAGGVPDTQYF. The whole variable domain, remainder taken from reference TRBV9 and TRBJ2-3, is DSGVTQTPKHLITATGQRVTLRCSPRSGDLSVYWYQQSLDQGLQFLIQYYNGEERAKGNILERFSAQQFPDLHSELNLSSLELGDSALYFCASSVPAAAGGVPDTQYFGPGTRLTVL.

This sequence joins TRBV29-1 and TRBJ2-1; D may be TRBD2 (5 bases). The ends were cut back, 3 bases at V and 6 bases at J, with 18 bases in the middle. Germline CDR1 reads SQVTM; CDR2 reads ANQGSEA. The CDR3 has 15 residues. CDR3 residues: CSVEKGRGSANEQFF. The CDR3 region has the DNA TGCAGCGTTGAGAAGGGCCGGGGTAGCGCCAATGAGCAGTTCTTC.

V and J are TRBV11-1 and TRBJ1-3, with a possible D match to TRBD1 (5 bases). CDR1 and CDR2 from the germline V gene are SGHAT and FQDESV (reference sequence). Trimming took off 5 bases at V and 0 bases at J, with 11 bases between the two ends. CDR3 length: 15 residues. The CDR3 reads CASSPGLSSGNTIYF. CDR3 coding DNA: TGTGCCAGCAGCCCGGGACTGTCCTCTGGAAACACCATATATTTT. Filled out from reference TRBV11-1 and TRBJ1-3, the complete variable domain reads EAEVAQSPRYKITEKSQAVAFWCDPISGHATLYWYRQILGQGPELLVQFQDESVVDDSQLPKDRFSAERLKGVDSTLKIQPAELGDSAMYLCASSPGLSSGNTIYFGEGSWLTVV.

Only one count was recorded for this clone. The CDR3 protein is CASSYSKGLATDTQYF. The CDR3, as DNA: TGTGCCAGCAGTTACTCGAAGGGACTAGCGACAGATACGCAGTATTTT. The chain has TRBV6-5 and TRBJ2-3, with TRBD2 matching 10 bases. V lost 0 bases and J lost 3; bases outside the gene matches: 3. Per the germline V gene, CDR1 is MNHEY and CDR2 is SVGAGI. The CDR3 loop spans 16 amino acids.

The V and J genes are TRBV11-2 and TRBJ2-7; 9 nucleotides line up with TRBD2. The germline V gene encodes CDR1 SGHAT and CDR2 FQNNGV. V lost 3 bases to trimming and J lost 0 bases; unmatched junction nucleotides: 3. The CDR3 has 15 residues. The CDR3 sequence: CASSFGAGGSYEQYF. The CDR3 DNA reads TGTGCCAGCAGCTTCGGAGCGGGGGGCTCCTACGAGCAGTACTTC.

This clone has a handful of counts. The chain combines TRBV15 with TRBJ2-3, with a tentative D call TRBD2 (6 bases). CDR3 length: 15 amino acids. Germline loops: CDR1 LNHNV, CDR2 YYDKDF (reference sequence). Trimming took 3 bases from V and 2 from J, leaving 12 bases between them. CDR3: CATSRGSGYTDTQYF. The CDR3 DNA follows: TGTGCCACCAGCAGGGGTAGCGGTTACACAGATACGCAGTATTTT.

The chain uses TRBV5-6 and TRBJ1-1; TRBD1 matches at 10 bases. CDR1 and CDR2 from the germline V gene are SGHDT and YYEEEE. The CDR3 runs to 13 residues. V shed 4 bases and J 6 bases; nucleotides not matched to a gene: 3. The CDR3 loop is CASSRDRGPEAFF. The CDR3 coding sequence is TGTGCCAGCAGCCGCGACAGGGGGCCTGAAGCTTTCTTT.

The rearrangement joins TRBV19 to TRBJ1-5; a possible D gene is TRBD1 (6 bases). The V and J ends lost 8 bases and 4 bases respectively, with 21 bases between them. This CDR3 is built from 16 residues. Germline assignment: CDR1 LNHDA and CDR2 SQIVND (reference sequence). Written as DNA, the CDR3 is TGTGCCAGTCCCCTAAGGGGGAAGATCGGGAATCAGCCCCAGCATTTT. Residues: CASPLRGKIGNQPQHF.

This chain uses TRBV27 with TRBJ2-7, with 9 positions matching TRBD2. The CDR3 is 15 amino acids. V lost 6 bases and J lost 5; bases outside the gene matches: 11. CDR1 is MNHEY and CDR2 is SMNVEV in the germline V gene (reference sequence). The CDR3 sequence: CASRSSSGSRNEQYF. In DNA, the CDR3 is TGTGCCAGCAGAAGCAGTAGCGGGAGTCGAAACGAGCAGTACTTC.

V is TRBV29-1 and J is TRBJ1-1; 9 nucleotides line up with TRBD1. The CDR3 is 13 amino acids. J was trimmed by 5 bases and V by 6 bases; bases with no gene match: 7. Germline lookup yields CDR1 SQVTM and CDR2 ANQGSEA. DNA of the CDR3: TGCAGCGTCAGGACAGGGGTAGGTACTGAAGCTTTCTTT. Encoded protein: CSVRTGVGTEAFF. Based on the CDR3 plus reference TRBV29-1 and TRBJ1-1, the full variable domain is SAVISQKPSRDICQRGTSLTIQCQVDSQVTMMFWYRQQPGQSLTLIATANQGSEATYESGFVIDKFPISRPNLTFSTLTVSNMSPEDSSIYLCSVRTGVGTEAFFGQGTRLTVV.

The V and J genes are TRBV7-9 and TRBJ2-7; D is ambiguous. With 1 base removed from V and 6 bases from J, the gap between germline ends came to 7 bases. There are 12 residues in the CDR3. The germline V gene encodes CDR1 SEHNR and CDR2 FQNEAQ (reference sequence). CDR3 sequence: CASSLERREQYF. The CDR3 DNA is TGTGCCAGCAGCTTAGAGCGCCGCGAGCAGTACTTC.

The chain has TRBV4-2 and TRBJ2-7, with D possibly being TRBD2 (6 bases). Trimming removed 3 bases from V and 0 bases from J, with 12 bases in between. The CDR3 is 15 amino acids. CDR1 LGHNA and CDR2 YNFKEQ come from the germline V gene. Written as DNA, the CDR3 is TGTGCCAGCAGCCAGAACCGGGACTCCTCCTACGAGCAGTACTTC. It translates to CASSQNRDSSYEQYF.

CDR3 coding DNA: TGTGCCACCAGCCCGCGGGACAATGAGCAGTTCTTC. Translation gives CATSPRDNEQFF. The J gene is TRBJ2-1, the V gene TRBV15, with D perhaps matching TRBD2 (5 bases). The CDR3 is 12 amino acids. CDR1 and CDR2 from the germline V gene are LNHNV and YYDKDF (reference sequence). V lost 5 bases and J 5 bases, leaving 7 bases between the germline ends.

The chain is built from TRBV10-1 and TRBJ1-1; perhaps TRBD1 as D (5 bases). CDR1 is WNHNN, CDR2 SYGVQD, per germline (reference sequence). The CDR3 has 18 residues. Trimming took 0 bases from V and 1 from J, leaving 18 bases between them. CDR3 in amino acids: CASSESNRITLGNTEAFF. The CDR3 DNA sequence: TGCGCCAGCAGTGAGTCGAACAGGATAACTTTGGGGAACACTGAAGCTTTCTTT.

This chain joins TRBV10-2 and TRBJ2-2; possibly TRBD2 for D (5 bases). The V gene's germline CDR1 is WSHSY and CDR2 SAAADI. The CDR3 is made up of 14 amino acids. V lost 2 bases, J lost 3 bases, and 7 bases lay in between. The CDR3 coding sequence is TGCGCCAGCAGTGAGCGGGGTTACACCGGGGAGCTGTTTTTT. Translation: CASSERGYTGELFF.

This chain joins TRBV15 and TRBJ1-5; 7 bases match TRBD1. Trimming at V came to 3 bases and at J to 6 bases, leaving 8 bases not matched to a gene. Germline assignment: CDR1 LNHNV and CDR2 YYDKDF (reference sequence). The CDR3 runs to 15 residues. This CDR3 reads CATSRATGLGQPQHF. The CDR3 bases are TGTGCCACCAGCAGGGCGACAGGGTTAGGTCAGCCCCAGCATTTT. Looking up the rest from reference TRBV15 and TRBJ1-5 gives the full variable domain: DAMVIQNPRYQVTQFGKPVTLSCSQTLNHNVMYWYQQKSSQAPKLLFHYYDKDFNNEADTPDNFQSRRPNTSFCFLDIRSPGLGDTAMYLCATSRATGLGQPQHFGDGTRLSIL.